This T cell receptor beta chain was captured in a study of beta chain features in type 1 diabetes. Purities over 95% were achieved in all sorted populations. Findings of the study overall: Shortening that was moderate but significant affected the TCRB CDR3s of Type 1 diabetes patients in all four CD4+ subsets. Cells with high TCR expression could be over-represented by cDNA sequencing.

The study reverse transcribed the entire isolated RNA, so it sequenced expressed TCRB transcripts. Assay used: immunoSEQ multiplex PCR; TCRdb lists only in-frame clones, some missing. The sample gives 500,000 to 800,000 clones, 9.5% to 15% of which show up once; around 0.12% is in the top ten. The V gene's germline CDR1 is MNHEY and CDR2 SVGAGI. Trimming removed 4 bases from V and 0 bases from J; junction bases left unmatched: 7. The CDR3 sequence is 16 residues long. About this clone itself: Antigen specificity is unknown.

This TCR was recovered from a young man with type 1 diabetes. Input material: naive CD4+ T cells from blood. This chain joins TRBV6-5 and TRBJ2-7, with 9 bases matching TRBD2. The CDR3 reads CASSSRTSVSSYEQYF. In DNA, the CDR3 is TGTGCCAGCAGTTCCCGGACTAGCGTGAGCTCCTACGAGCAGTACTTC.